A selection of T cell receptor beta chains follows, all from one sample in a study of identical twins. TCRdb recomputed calls from the 5' RACE reads with MiXCR, one row per CDR3 protein. Of roughly 700,000 distinct CDR3 sequences listed, 8.6% are singletons. These data also featured in a second study, about yellow fever vaccine responses in identical twins.

Source material: PBMCs. The source is a woman between 18 and 29 years old in good health. The CDR3 runs from the conserved cysteine through the conserved F or W. D genes are given only for firm matches. Size tells how often a clone was seen (once, few, many) or the class of an expanded clone, and some rows leave it out.

CASSLGPIAGSPTDTQYF,TGTGCCAGCAGCTTAGGGCCCATTGCAGGGAGTCCCACAGATACGCAGTATTTT,-,-,TRBV7-8,TRBJ2-3
CASSLKGSNQPQHF,TGTGCCAGCAGTTTAAAGGGTAGCAATCAGCCCCAGCATTTT,-,many,TRBV12-3/TRBV12-4,TRBJ1-5
CASSLIGQSKFF,TGTGCCAGCAGTTTAATAGGACAGTCTAAGTTCTTC,-,many,TRBV28,TRBJ2-1
CASSQDRRGPQHF,TGTGCCAGCAGCCAAGATCGTCGGGGACCCCAGCATTTT,-,many,TRBV3-1,TRBJ1-5
CASSPKIAGGPYEQYF,TGTGCCAGCAGCCCTAAGATAGCGGGGGGGCCGTACGAGCAGTACTTC,TRBD2,many,TRBV7-2,TRBJ2-7
CASSLRRGTEAFF,TGTGCCAGCAGCTTGCGCAGGGGCACTGAAGCTTTCTTT,-,few,TRBV11-3,TRBJ1-1
CSASGGYLGELFF,TGCAGTGCTAGCGGGGGGTACTTGGGGGAGCTGTTTTTT,TRBD2,few,TRBV20-1,TRBJ2-2
CASSLVPYEQYF,TGTGCCAGCAGCTTAGTTCCCTACGAGCAGTACTTC,-,many,TRBV7-2,TRBJ2-7
CASSTRQGYNEQFF,TGTGCCAGCAGCACCCGACAGGGCTACAATGAGCAGTTCTTC,TRBD1,-,TRBV5-6,TRBJ2-1
CASSAQGAMNTEAFF,TGTGCCAGCAGTGCCCAGGGGGCTATGAACACTGAAGCTTTCTTT,TRBD1,-,TRBV28,TRBJ1-1
CASSLDGGSIPNEQFF,TGTGCCAGCAGCTTAGATGGAGGAAGCATCCCAAATGAGCAGTTCTTC,-,few,TRBV7-9,TRBJ2-1
CASSSPGTPEFF,TGTGCCAGCAGTTCCCCAGGGACCCCAGAGTTCTTC,-,-,TRBV28,TRBJ2-1
CASSLSPKGALETQYF,TGTGCCAGCAGTTTATCCCCGAAGGGGGCATTGGAGACCCAGTACTTC,TRBD1,few,TRBV27,TRBJ2-5
CASSAGDGTGHYNEQFF,TGTGCCAGCAGCGCGGGGGACGGGACAGGGCACTACAATGAGCAGTTCTTC,TRBD1,few,TRBV9,TRBJ2-1
CASSLSGGSNTGELFF,TGTGCCAGCAGCCTGTCTGGGGGTTCGAACACCGGGGAGCTGTTTTTT,-,-,TRBV11-2,TRBJ2-2
CASSQGAGWTYEQYF,TGCGCCAGCAGCCAAGGGGCGGGATGGACCTACGAGCAGTACTTC,-,-,TRBV4-1,TRBJ2-7
CASSQGSDRGLETQYF,TGTGCCAGCAGCCAAGGCTCGGACAGGGGGCTAGAGACCCAGTACTTC,TRBD1,few,TRBV3-1,TRBJ2-5
CASSQAWGQGYGGEQFF,TGCGCCAGCAGCCAAGCTTGGGGACAGGGGTACGGGGGTGAGCAGTTCTTC,TRBD1,few,TRBV4-3,TRBJ2-1
CASSQDMGGEQFF,TGTGCCAGCAGCCAAGACATGGGCGGTGAGCAGTTCTTC,-,few,TRBV4-2,TRBJ2-1
CSVVEGNTGELFF,TGCAGCGTGGTGGAGGGAAACACCGGGGAGCTGTTTTTT,-,few,TRBV29-1,TRBJ2-2
CASSLESEYYNEQFF,TGCGCCAGCAGCTTGGAGTCCGAATACTACAATGAGCAGTTCTTC,-,-,TRBV5-1,TRBJ2-1
CASSAEVGATGVYEQYF,TGTGCCAGCAGTGCTGAGGTGGGCGCGACTGGGGTTTACGAGCAGTACTTC,-,few,TRBV6-1,TRBJ2-7
CSARVGVVINTEAFF,TGCAGTGCTAGAGTCGGGGTGGTAATAAACACTGAAGCTTTCTTT,-,-,TRBV20-1,TRBJ1-1
CATSGHGTGGPSYEQYF,TGTGCCACCAGCGGACACGGGACAGGGGGGCCCTCCTACGAGCAGTACTTC,TRBD1,few,TRBV15,TRBJ2-7
CASSRPSGSSYEQYF,TGTGCCAGCAGCCGCCCTAGCGGGAGCTCCTACGAGCAGTACTTC,TRBD2,-,TRBV3-1,TRBJ2-7
CASSSPGTGGFQETQYF,TGTGCCAGCAGCTCCCCCGGGACAGGGGGTTTCCAAGAGACCCAGTACTTC,TRBD1,few,TRBV7-8,TRBJ2-5
CSLGGTPSTDTQYF,TGCAGTCTTGGCGGGACTCCTAGCACAGATACGCAGTATTTT,-,few,TRBV20-1,TRBJ2-3
CASRGTDSSPLHF,TGTGCCAGCAGGGGCACTGATAGTTCACCCCTCCACTTT,-,few,TRBV2,TRBJ1-6
CASSLALLLAGGELFF,TGTGCCAGCAGCTTAGCGCTTTTGCTAGCTGGCGGGGAGCTGTTTTTT,-,few,TRBV7-2,TRBJ2-2
CASSRTGTGTQYF,TGTGCTAGCAGCCGAACAGGGACTGGGACGCAGTATTTT,-,-,TRBV7-7,TRBJ2-3
CASSFTRGAYEQYF,TGTGCCAGCAGTTTCACCAGGGGAGCCTACGAGCAGTACTTC,-,few,TRBV12-3/TRBV12-4,TRBJ2-7
CASSQDFPPRGVTDTQYF,TGCGCCAGCAGCCAAGATTTCCCCCCGAGGGGGGTAACGGATACGCAGTATTTT,-,-,TRBV4-3,TRBJ2-3
CASSPEAGILANYGYTF,TGTGCCAGCAGCCCCGAGGCGGGGATTCTAGCTAACTATGGCTACACCTTC,-,-,TRBV27,TRBJ1-2
CASSLRQFNTGELFF,TGTGCCAGCAGTTTAAGGCAGTTTAACACCGGGGAGCTGTTTTTT,-,few,TRBV12-3/TRBV12-4,TRBJ2-2
CSASLGGGWNTGELFF,TGCAGTGCTAGCCTCGGCGGGGGTTGGAACACCGGGGAGCTGTTTTTT,TRBD2,-,TRBV20-1,TRBJ2-2
CSSSPAGRPPHNEQFF,TGTTCCAGCAGCCCGGCGGGGCGGCCACCTCACAATGAGCAGTTCTTC,-,-,TRBV7-6,TRBJ2-1
CAISEPRLAGEETQYF,TGTGCCATCAGTGAGCCCAGACTAGCGGGGGAAGAGACCCAGTACTTC,TRBD2,few,TRBV10-3,TRBJ2-5
CATGPWTSGGQETQYF,TGTGCCACCGGACCCTGGACTAGCGGGGGCCAAGAGACCCAGTACTTC,TRBD2,few,TRBV6-1,TRBJ2-5